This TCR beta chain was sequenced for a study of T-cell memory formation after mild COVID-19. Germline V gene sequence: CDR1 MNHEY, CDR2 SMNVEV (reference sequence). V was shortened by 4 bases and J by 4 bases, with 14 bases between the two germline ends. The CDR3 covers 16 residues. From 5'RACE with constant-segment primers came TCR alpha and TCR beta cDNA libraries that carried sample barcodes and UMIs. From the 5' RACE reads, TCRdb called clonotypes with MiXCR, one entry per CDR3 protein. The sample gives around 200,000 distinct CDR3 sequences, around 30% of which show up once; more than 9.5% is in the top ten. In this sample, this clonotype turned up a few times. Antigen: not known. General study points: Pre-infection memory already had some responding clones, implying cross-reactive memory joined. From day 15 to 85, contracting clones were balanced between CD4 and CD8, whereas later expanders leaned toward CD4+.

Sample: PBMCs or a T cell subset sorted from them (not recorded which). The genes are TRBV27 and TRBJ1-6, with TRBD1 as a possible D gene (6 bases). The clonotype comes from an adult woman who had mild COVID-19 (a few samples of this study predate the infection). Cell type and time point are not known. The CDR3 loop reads CASSSGHGSYNSPLHF. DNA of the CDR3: TGTGCCAGCAGTTCGGGACACGGGAGTTATAATTCACCCCTCCACTTT.